The present TCR beta chain was sequenced within a study of blood T cell repertoires in COVID-19. Study in general: Both acute and convalescent COVID-19 samples were obtained from the United States, Italy and Spain. In each case, the material was cDNA or gDNA derived from T cells, B-cell-depleted T cells, or PBMCs.

The V end was cut by 1 base, the J end by 3 bases, with 15 bases between. The CDR3 has 16 residues. CDR1 is LGHNA, CDR2 YNFKEQ, per germline. In the original processing: For nucleated cells, counts were estimated from reference gene primer amplification. Here immunoSEQ multiplex PCR was the method, and the copy in TCRdb shows in-frame clones only, minus some. That table gives V, J and clone size, and the DNA gave D and trimming. Altogether more than 85,000 clones are present, about 81% being singletons, with the ten largest covering roughly 24%. This TCR was recovered from an older man with acute or convalescent COVID-19. Source material: peripheral blood. The rearrangement links TRBV4-2 to TRBJ1-2, with a possible D match to TRBD1 (6 bases). The CDR3 loop is CASSQAIGQTYYGYTF. CDR3 DNA sequence: TGTGCCAGCAGCCAAGCCATTGGACAGACCTACTATGGCTACACCTTC.